This TCR beta chain is drawn from a study of blood T cells in healthy people across ages. General study results and limits: The donors' CMV status was not determined, possibly confounding changes in expanded clonotypes. Without sorted subsets, naive and antigen-experienced compartments could not be conclusively compared.

Then a second PCR, running about 7 to 11 cycles, was carried out with a sample-barcoded 5' primer and a J-beta primer mix. A tag from a template-switch adaptor with 12 random nucleotides marked each cDNA molecule. TCRdb recomputed calls from the 5' RACE reads with MiXCR, one row per CDR3 protein. Of approximately 760,000 distinct CDR3 sequences in the sample, around 25% were seen once. As regards this clonotype: Its antigen is currently unknown.

Looked up from germline, CDR1 is LGHNA and CDR2 is YSLEER. The CDR3 extends over 14 amino acids. With 0 bases removed from V and 8 bases from J, the gap between germline ends came to 11 bases. This sample was shared with a second study, whose subject was T cells of mothers and their children. As that report states: Each child contributed approximately 3.3 million TCR beta CDR3 reads, while each mother contributed over 8 million.

This TCR came from a boy aged 5-17 years in good health. Sequencing was performed on blood. The chain links TRBV4-3 to TRBJ2-1; unclear D gene. The CDR3 loop is CASSQEVEAYEQFF. The CDR3 DNA reads TGCGCCAGCAGCCAAGAGGTGGAAGCGTATGAGCAGTTCTTC.